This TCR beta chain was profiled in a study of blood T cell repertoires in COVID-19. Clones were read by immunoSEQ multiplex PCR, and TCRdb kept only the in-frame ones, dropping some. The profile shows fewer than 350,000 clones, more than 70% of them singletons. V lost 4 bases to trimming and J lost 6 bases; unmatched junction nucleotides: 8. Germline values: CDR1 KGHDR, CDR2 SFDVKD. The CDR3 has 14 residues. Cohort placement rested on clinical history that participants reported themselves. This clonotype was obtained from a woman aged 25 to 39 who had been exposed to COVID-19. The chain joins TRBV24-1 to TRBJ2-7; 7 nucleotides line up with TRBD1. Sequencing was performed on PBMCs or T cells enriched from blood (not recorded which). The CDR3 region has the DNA TGTGCCACCAGTGACCAGACAGGGCCCAGCGAGCAGTACTTC. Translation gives CATSDQTGPSEQYF.